This T cell receptor beta chain was sequenced in a study of neoadjuvant anti-PD-1 for oral cavity cancer. As for the study in general: Patients without progression received a fourth nivolumab dose around day 43, then surgical resection on days 50-56.

Germline V lookup: CDR1 LNHDA, CDR2 SQIVND (reference sequence). The CDR3 covers 17 residues. The trim removed 3 bases at V and 0 bases at J, leaving 4 bases unmatched. Time point given: after neoadjuvant nivolumab, at surgical resection. Patients had newly diagnosed, untreated stage II-IVA oral cavity squamous cell carcinoma. No culture or expansion preceded analysis of these blood cells. Here immunoSEQ multiplex PCR was the method, and the copy in TCRdb shows in-frame clones only, minus some. The repertoire holds 73,000 or so clones, 80% to 90% seen once, with approximately 3% in the top ten. The input for sequencing was PBMCs, taken after nivolumab (anti-PD-1) treatment. V and J are TRBV19 and TRBJ2-7; 14 nucleotides align to TRBD2. The receptor was isolated from a person aged 35-79 years with oral cavity squamous cell carcinoma. CDR3 DNA sequence: TGTGCCAGTAGTATGGGGGGACTAGCGGGAGACTCCTACGAGCAGTACTTC. Translating gives CASSMGGLAGDSYEQYF.